This entry describes one T cell receptor (beta chain). Its antigen remains unidentified. No clone much larger than this one lies a single base away; base qualities are absent. This record comes from a study of T-cell reconstitution after alpha-beta-depleted transplantation in children (dated by TCRdb to 2016 to 2017). Context from the whole study: The study quantitatively tracked T-cell immune reconstitution after TCRalphabeta/CD19-depleted allogeneic hematopoietic cell transplantation in children using TCR repertoire profiling.

Library method: PCR. Reads for this sample came from an Illumina HiSeq 2500. TCR library preparation used molecular barcoding, with unique molecular identifiers applied to normalize quantification of the TCRbeta repertoire. TCRdb's own reprocessing of the public reads used fastp at Q25 and MiXCR and kept productive beta chains. Rows with a matching CDR3 protein are joined into one entry that keeps the most common DNA and genes. The sample profile shows just under 550,000 distinct CDR3 sequences; approximately 16% of them were found once. 3.3% of the sample is held by the ten biggest clonotypes. The CDR3 contains 16 residues, cysteine and phenylalanine counted. Only the CDR3 DNA is retained, 48 bases long and in frame from the first base. V loses 3 bases, J loses 0 bases, and the germline ends lie 13 bases apart. CDR1 and CDR2, looked up from the germline V gene, are SGHRS and YFSETQ.

The receptor was isolated from a human donor who donated a stem cell graft to a child with acute lymphoblastic leukemia. The rearranged segments are TRBV5-1 and TRBJ1-5; possibly the D gene is TRBD1, per 5 matching bases. This specimen consisted of PBMCs from the stem cell graft donor, obtained from the stem cell graft. The CDR3 has the sequence CASSSLGLLSNQPQHF. The DNA sequence is as follows: TGCGCCAGCAGCTCATTGGGACTCCTTAGCAATCAGCCCCAGCATTTT. The full variable domain, with segments outside the CDR3 supplied by the reference TRBV5-1 and TRBJ1-5 proteins, appears as KAGVTQTPRYLIKTRGQQVTLSCSPISGHRSVSWYQQTPGQGLQFLFEYFSETQRNKGNFPGRFSGRQFSNSRSEMNVSTLELGDSALYLCASSSLGLLSNQPQHFGDGTRLSIL.